The 5 T cell receptor beta chains below all came from one sample that was sequenced in a study of long-term antiretroviral therapy in people with HIV. At survey level, the immunoSEQ assay was run in its v3.0 version. TCRdb's copy holds only in-frame clones and misses some; the assay was immunoSEQ multiplex PCR. In the table there are some 29,000 clones, approximately 90% of which are singletons. This sample comprised unsorted PBMCs, obtained 3.2 years before starting antiretroviral therapy. The receptors originated from a man in his fifties or sixties with HIV.

The rearrangement links TRBV5-1 to TRBJ2-5; no firm D call. V lost 5 bases and J lost 0, with 11 bases in between. Germline V gene data show CDR1 as SGHRS and CDR2 as YFSETQ. The CDR3 contains 14 residues. The CDR3 loop reads CASSVDPNQETQYF. DNA for the CDR3: TGCGCCAGCAGTGTGGACCCGAACCAAGAGACCCAGTACTTC.

The rearrangement uses TRBV5-8 and TRBJ2-3; 7 bases agree with TRBD2. Germline values: CDR1 SGHTS, CDR2 YDEGEE. CDR3 size: 19 residues. The junction had 13 bases not matched to a gene; V was cut back by 0 bases and J by 0 bases. The CDR3 reads CASSLVFGGGSDSTDTQYF. The CDR3 bases are TGTGCCAGCAGCTTGGTTTTCGGCGGGGGTTCCGATAGCACAGATACGCAGTATTTT.

This chain joins TRBV9 and TRBJ2-1; the D gene is possibly TRBD2 (6 bases). V was shortened by 0 bases and J by 1 base, with 11 bases between the two germline ends. The CDR3 totals 16 residues. Germline values: CDR1 SGDLS, CDR2 YYNGEE. CDR3 DNA sequence: TGTGCCAGCAGCGTAGCCGGGGGAGGTTCCTACAATGAGCAGTTCTTC. Protein product: CASSVAGGGSYNEQFF.

This chain joins TRBV2 and TRBJ2-7; 10 bases match TRBD1. The germline CDR1 and CDR2 sequences are SNHLY and FYNNEI. J lost 5 bases, V lost 6 bases, and 10 bases had no gene match. The length of the CDR3 is 15 residues. CDR3 DNA sequence: TGTGCCAGCAGCCCCCCGGGACAGGGGAGACACGAGCAGTACTTC. Protein: CASSPPGQGRHEQYF.

CDR3 region: CASMWWDRGTGELFF. CDR3 nucleotide sequence: TGTGCCAGCATGTGGTGGGACAGGGGCACCGGGGAGCTGTTTTTT. The V call is TRBV6-1, the J call TRBJ2-2; 10 nucleotides line up with TRBD1. J gave up 4 bases and V 7 bases, and 6 bases lay outside the gene matches. This CDR3 comprises 15 residues. CDR1 MNHNS and CDR2 SASEGT come from the germline V gene.